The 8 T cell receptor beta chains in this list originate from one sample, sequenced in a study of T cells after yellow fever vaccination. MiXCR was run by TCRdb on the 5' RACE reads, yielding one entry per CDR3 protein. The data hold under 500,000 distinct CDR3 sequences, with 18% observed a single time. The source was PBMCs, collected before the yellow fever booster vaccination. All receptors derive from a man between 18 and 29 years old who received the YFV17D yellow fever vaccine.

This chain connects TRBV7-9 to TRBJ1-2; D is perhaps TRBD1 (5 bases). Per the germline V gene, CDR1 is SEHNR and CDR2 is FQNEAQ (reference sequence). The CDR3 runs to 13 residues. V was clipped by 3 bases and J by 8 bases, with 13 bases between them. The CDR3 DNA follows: TGTGCCAGCAGCTTGGACGGGGGACTCGGCTACACCTTC. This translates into CASSLDGGLGYTF.

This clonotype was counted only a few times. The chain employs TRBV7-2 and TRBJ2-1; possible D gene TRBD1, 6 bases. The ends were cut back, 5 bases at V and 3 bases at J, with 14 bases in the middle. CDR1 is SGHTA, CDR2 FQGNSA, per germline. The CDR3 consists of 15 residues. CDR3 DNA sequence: TGTGCCAGCAGCCTAGGGGGATCGGTCTACAATGAGCAGTTCTTC. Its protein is CASSLGGSVYNEQFF.

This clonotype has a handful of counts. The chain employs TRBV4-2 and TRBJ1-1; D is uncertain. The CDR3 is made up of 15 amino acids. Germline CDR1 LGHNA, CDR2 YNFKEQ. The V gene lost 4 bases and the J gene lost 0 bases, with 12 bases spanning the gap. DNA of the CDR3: TGTGCCAGCAGCCCACATGCCTCAGTGAACACTGAAGCTTTCTTT. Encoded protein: CASSPHASVNTEAFF.

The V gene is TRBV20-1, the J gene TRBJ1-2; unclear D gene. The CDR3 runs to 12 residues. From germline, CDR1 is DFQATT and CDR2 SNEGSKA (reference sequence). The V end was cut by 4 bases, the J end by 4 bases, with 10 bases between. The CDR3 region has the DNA TGCAGTGCTACCCGACCCGGCTATGGCTACACCTTC. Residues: CSATRPGYGYTF.

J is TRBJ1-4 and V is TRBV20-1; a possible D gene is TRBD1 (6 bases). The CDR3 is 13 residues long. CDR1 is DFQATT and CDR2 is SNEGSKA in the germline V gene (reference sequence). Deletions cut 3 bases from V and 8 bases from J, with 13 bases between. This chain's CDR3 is CSARSGTSEKLFF. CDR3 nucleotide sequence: TGCAGTGCTAGGTCTGGGACATCCGAAAAACTGTTTTTT.

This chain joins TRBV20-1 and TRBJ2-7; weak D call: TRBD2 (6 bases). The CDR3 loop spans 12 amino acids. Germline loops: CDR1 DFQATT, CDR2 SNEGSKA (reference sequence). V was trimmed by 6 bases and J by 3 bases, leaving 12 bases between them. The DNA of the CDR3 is TGCAGTGCCGGGCGGGACGGCTACGAGCAGTACTTC. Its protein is CSAGRDGYEQYF.

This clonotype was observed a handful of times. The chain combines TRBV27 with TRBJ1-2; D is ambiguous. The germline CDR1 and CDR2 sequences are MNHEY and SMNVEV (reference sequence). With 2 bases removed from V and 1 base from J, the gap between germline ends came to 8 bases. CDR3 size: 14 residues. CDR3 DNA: TGTGCCAGCAGTTTAAGGCAGAGTAACTATGGCTACACCTTC. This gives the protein CASSLRQSNYGYTF.

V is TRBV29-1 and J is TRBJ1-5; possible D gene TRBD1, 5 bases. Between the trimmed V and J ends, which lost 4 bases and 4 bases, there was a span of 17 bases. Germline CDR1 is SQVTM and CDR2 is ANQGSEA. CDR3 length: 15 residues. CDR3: CSVADTGGENQPQHF. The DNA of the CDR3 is TGCAGCGTTGCCGATACGGGGGGAGAGAATCAGCCCCAGCATTTT. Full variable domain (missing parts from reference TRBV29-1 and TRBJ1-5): SAVISQKPSRDICQRGTSLTIQCQVDSQVTMMFWYRQQPGQSLTLIATANQGSEATYESGFVIDKFPISRPNLTFSTLTVSNMSPEDSSIYLCSVADTGGENQPQHFGDGTRLSIL.